This TCR beta chain was identified in a study of shared clonotypes between healthy human individuals. The length of the CDR3 is 13 residues. V lost 3 bases and J 9 bases, leaving 12 bases between the germline ends. Germline loops: CDR1 KGHSH, CDR2 LQKENI. Splitting of CD4+ cells produced CD45RA+ naive and CD45RA-negative memory subsets. This clone was observed a single time. As yet, its antigen is unknown. Each subset's genomic DNA was shared equally among a number of immunoSEQ plates. This table comes from immunoSEQ multiplex PCR, and its TCRdb copy is limited to in-frame clones, with some not included. The data show some 2,400,000 clones, approximately 95% seen once. Findings and limits, study-wide: Sample collection involved blood only; tissue repertoires are likely different.

The source of this sequence is a man aged 18 to 30 in good health. V and J are TRBV18 and TRBJ2-1; D ambiguous. The material sequenced was naive CD4+ T cells sorted from blood. The subset is: CD45RA+ positively selected. CDR3 region: CASSPLKGGEQFF. CDR3 bases: TGTGCCAGCTCACCGCTAAAGGGCGGTGAGCAGTTCTTC.